Listed below are T cell receptor beta chains from one sample, sequenced in a study of cytomegalovirus exposure and HLA in healthy donors. Data came from immunoSEQ multiplex PCR; TCRdb stores just in-frame clones and leaves some out. The sample yields fewer than 100,000 clones, less than 70% seen once. Sequences were obtained from PBMCs. The origin of the receptors is a female donor in good health and CMV-seronegative. Both conserved end residues are part of each CDR3.

len	v_gene	j_gene	CDR3aa
14	TRBV7-2	TRBJ2-7	CASSLLASSYEQYF
16	TRBV18	TRBJ2-2	CASSPLLAGNTGELFF
14	TRBV11-3	TRBJ2-7	CASRSTGAGYEQYF
12	TRBV5-6	TRBJ1-1	CASSLGQGVAFF
14	TRBV7-9	TRBJ2-1	CASSHGGLRNEQFF
16	TRBV25-1	TRBJ2-7	CASSESGEGYPTQQYF
16	TRBV9	TRBJ2-3	CASSGGTSGNTDTQYF
14	TRBV29-1	TRBJ2-5	CSVARDRVMETQYF
18	TRBV7-8	TRBJ2-2	CASSSQYRLAGASGELFF
15	TRBV6-1	TRBJ2-5	CASSRLAGDQETQYF
15	TRBV2	TRBJ2-5	CASSESRQVQETQYF
15	TRBV9	TRBJ1-2	CASSPGVEQNYGYTF
14	TRBV30	TRBJ1-2	CAWRKKQGADGYTF
14	TRBV6-1	TRBJ2-7	CASSEAEVANEQYF
17	TRBV5-4	TRBJ1-6	CASRAGTQSSYNSPLHF
14	TRBV28	TRBJ2-5	CASSHRSGQETQYF
16	TRBV27	TRBJ2-3	CASSLVLAVSTDTQYF
15	TRBV4-2	TRBJ2-7	CASSQGLAGSYEQYF
11	TRBV2	TRBJ1-1	CASGLLIEAFF
16	TRBV19	TRBJ2-4	CASSNWGLGGKNIQYF
12	TRBV25-1	TRBJ1-2	CASRKGQYGYTF
13	TRBV29-1	TRBJ1-2	CSVVGQGGYGYTF
17	TRBV4-3	NA	CASSQGTRGTGSNEQYF
14	TRBV14	TRBJ1-2	CASSQGGANYGYTF
15	TRBV28	TRBJ2-1	CASLRNTQGRAEQFF
15	TRBV10-3	TRBJ1-1	CAISSGQGMNTEAFF
13	TRBV6-1	TRBJ1-2	CASSVGLTYGYTF
15	TRBV2	TRBJ1-2	CASSTAIGQSYGYTF
13	TRBV5-8	TRBJ2-3	CASRRTSTDTQYF
15	TRBV11-2	TRBJ2-3	CASSLGTGHTDTQYF
13	TRBV2	TRBJ2-7	CASDDRVGYEQYF
14	TRBV18	TRBJ1-2	CASSPQDRASGYTF
11	TRBV11-3	TRBJ2-7	CASSAGDEQYF